A single sample is the source of the 23 T cell receptor beta chains below, sequenced in a study of T cell responses to AZD1222 COVID-19 vaccine (dated by TCRdb to about 2021). Receptor libraries were prepared by the immunoSEQ multiplex PCR assay. Drawn from immuneACCESS, this table holds only the in-frame rearrangements with V and J called that TCRdb kept. Clones are partly lost; checked studies trace under half to an unresolved V gene and leave the rest unexplained. Present in this sample are about 83,000 clones, around 86% of which were seen just once. 7.5% to 9% of the sample is in the top ten clones. The time point label of this sample denotes: baseline before first vaccination. The specimen was peripheral blood, collected on day 0 of AZD1222 vaccination. All receptors come from an adult in good health.

The genes are TRBV28 and TRBJ1-5, with 7 bases fitting TRBD1. The J segment lost 2 bases and the V segment lost 3 bases, leaving 7 bases of the junction unmatched. Germline V gives CDR1 MDHEN, CDR2 SYDVKM. The CDR3 length is 16 residues. The CDR3 coding sequence is TGTGCCAGCAGTTTCACTCTTGGACAGGGCAATCAGCCCCAGCATTTT. Encoded protein: CASSFTLGQGNQPQHF.

The V call is TRBV4-2, the J call TRBJ2-5, with 10 bases fitting TRBD2. This CDR3 has 20 amino acids. Unmatched junction bases numbered 17, after V lost 0 bases and J lost 4 bases. Germline V gene sequence: CDR1 LGHNA, CDR2 YNFKEQ. For the CDR3, the DNA is TGTGCCAGCAGCCAAGATCTGGGCCAGCGGGAGGGTACGGTAGGAGAGACCCAGTACTTC. As protein: CASSQDLGQREGTVGETQYF.

The V gene is TRBV7-2, the J gene TRBJ2-2; D is perhaps TRBD2 (6 bases). The CDR3 extends over 17 amino acids. Trimming took 0 bases from V and 2 from J, leaving 13 bases between them. Germline CDR1 SGHTA, CDR2 FQGNSA. The DNA for the CDR3 is TGTGCCAGCAGCTTAGCCCCCGCTAGCGTTAACACCGGGGAGCTGTTTTTT. This translates into CASSLAPASVNTGELFF.

This clone occurred a few times. The chain links TRBV19 to TRBJ2-5, with 9 bases that match TRBD2. Germline assignment: CDR1 LNHDA and CDR2 SQIVND (reference sequence). The CDR3 length is 15 residues. V was pared by 7 bases and J by 2 bases, with 8 bases of the junction left unmatched. CDR3 region: CASTRSGGIQETQYF. The CDR3 DNA sequence: TGTGCCAGTACGCGTAGCGGGGGCATACAAGAGACCCAGTACTTC.

The rearrangement links TRBV7-8 to TRBJ1-5, with D possibly being TRBD1 (6 bases). The CDR3 is made up of 16 amino acids. V was pared by 5 bases and J by 0 bases, with 14 bases between. The germline gives CDR1 SGHVS, CDR2 FQNEAQ. The CDR3 region has the DNA TGTGCCAGCAGCCTTGAACAGGGATATAGCAATCAGCCCCAGCATTTT. Its protein product is CASSLEQGYSNQPQHF.

This clone was detected only once. V usage is TRBV6-5 and J usage is TRBJ1-1; 7 bases map to TRBD1. V trimming: 4 bases; J trimming: 12 bases; junction bases outside the gene matches: 8. This CDR3 is built from 12 residues. Per germline, CDR1 MNHEY and CDR2 SVGAGI. The CDR3 sequence is CASSSRQGQTFF. The CDR3 nucleotides are TGTGCCAGCAGTTCCCGACAGGGTCAAACTTTCTTT.

The CDR3 spells CASSPGLRTPNEKLFF. The CDR3, as DNA: TGTGCCAGCAGCCCCGGACTTAGGACACCGAATGAAAAACTGTTTTTT. V usage is TRBV3-1 (or the pseudogene TRBV3-2) and J usage is TRBJ1-4; TRBD1 is a possible D gene (5 bases). The CDR3 covers 16 residues. The germline V gene encodes CDR1 LGHDT and CDR2 YNNKEL (reference sequence). Between the trimmed V and J ends, which lost 4 bases and 5 bases, there was a span of 17 bases.

V is TRBV27 and J is TRBJ1-5, with unresolved D. There are 14 residues in the CDR3. Per germline, CDR1 MNHEY and CDR2 SMNVEV (reference sequence). Trimming cost V 5 bases and J 0 bases, with 8 bases left between them. The CDR3 spells CASSLLGSNQPQHF. CDR3 in DNA: TGTGCCAGCAGTCTCTTGGGTAGCAATCAGCCCCAGCATTTT.

The V call is TRBV28, the J call TRBJ2-1, with 8 bases that match TRBD2. Germline values: CDR1 MDHEN, CDR2 SYDVKM. This CDR3 contains 14 residues. The trim removed 1 base at V and 7 bases at J, leaving 3 bases unmatched. CDR3 loop: CASSLFSGENEQFF. Here the CDR3 DNA reads TGTGCCAGCAGTTTATTTAGCGGGGAAAATGAGCAGTTCTTC. Together with reference TRBV28 and TRBJ2-1, the CDR3 gives the full variable domain: DVKVTQSSRYLVKRTGEKVFLECVQDMDHENMFWYRQDPGLGLRLIYFSYDVKMKEKGDIPEGYSVSREKKERFSLILESASTNQTSMYLCASSLFSGENEQFFGPGTRLTVL.

The V gene is TRBV19, the J gene TRBJ1-4; a weak D match, TRBD1 (5 bases). Trimming cost V 7 bases and J 1 base, with 16 bases left between them. The CDR3 is made up of 16 amino acids. Germline V gene lookup returns CDR1 LNHDA and CDR2 SQIVND (reference sequence). The CDR3 DNA reads TGTGCCAGTAACGATCGGGGCGCGGGAACTAATGAAAAACTGTTTTTT. It yields the protein CASNDRGAGTNEKLFF.

This clone was recorded once. The gene calls are TRBV12-3 or TRBV12-4 and TRBJ1-5; 10 nucleotides agree with TRBD1. J lost 6 bases, V lost 6 bases, and 2 bases had no gene match. The CDR3 runs to 13 residues. DNA for the CDR3: TGTGCCAGCAGCCGACAGGGGGCTCAGCCCCAGCATTTT. Encoded protein: CASSRQGAQPQHF.

V is TRBV4-1 and J is TRBJ1-2, with TRBD1 as a possible D gene (5 bases). The V end lost 1 base, the J end lost 4 bases, and 13 bases lay between the germline ends. Germline CDR1 reads MGHRA; CDR2 reads YSYEKL. The length of the CDR3 is 15 residues. CDR3: CASSQAKGVSYGYTF. The DNA for the CDR3 is TGCGCCAGCAGCCAAGCTAAAGGGGTGAGCTATGGCTACACCTTC.

This chain joins TRBV5-6 and TRBJ2-2; TRBD1 might be the D (6 bases). This CDR3 has 17 amino acids. The ends were cut back, 4 bases at V and 7 bases at J, with 23 bases in the middle. Germline loops: CDR1 SGHDT, CDR2 YYEEEE. The CDR3 reads CASSTLFGQGIGGELFF. CDR3 coding DNA: TGTGCCAGCAGCACTCTTTTTGGGCAGGGGATCGGCGGGGAGCTGTTTTTT. Full variable domain (rest looked up from reference TRBV5-6 and TRBJ2-2): DAGVTQSPTHLIKTRGQQVTLRCSPKSGHDTVSWYQQALGQGPQFIFQYYEEEERQRGNFPDRFSGHQFPNYSSELNVNALLLGDSALYLCASSTLFGQGIGGELFFGEGSRLTVL.

The V gene is TRBV9, the J gene TRBJ2-3, with 8 bases matching TRBD2. Per germline, CDR1 SGDLS and CDR2 YYNGEE. With V trimmed by 1 base and J by 2 bases, 9 bases remained unmatched. The CDR3 runs 17 residues. CDR3 amino acids: CASSVFTTSGPTDTQYF. CDR3 DNA sequence: TGTGCCAGCAGCGTATTTACTACTAGCGGACCCACAGATACGCAGTATTTT.

The chain uses TRBV4-1 and TRBJ1-1; D possibly corresponds to TRBD1 (6 bases). The CDR3 sequence is 16 residues long. V shed 1 base and J shed 3 bases, with 15 bases lying between them. Germline CDR1 reads MGHRA; CDR2 reads YSYEKL. In nucleotides, the CDR3 is TGCGCCAGCAGCCAAGTTCTGGGGGCTTACGACACTGAAGCTTTCTTT. Protein product: CASSQVLGAYDTEAFF.

This chain joins TRBV6-5 and TRBJ1-2; TRBD1 matches 7 bases. Unmatched junction bases numbered 9, after V lost 11 bases and J lost 3 bases. The CDR3 has 13 amino acids. Germline-derived CDR1 and CDR2 are MNHEY and SVGAGI. The CDR3 region is CALTSTGHYGYTF. The CDR3 DNA reads as TGTGCCCTAACCTCGACAGGGCACTATGGCTACACCTTC.

The rearrangement uses TRBV9 and TRBJ1-4; 7 bases fit TRBD1. Germline V gene lookup returns CDR1 SGDLS and CDR2 YYNGEE. Trimming cost V 3 bases and J 3 bases; bases outside gene matches: 5. The CDR3 sequence is 15 residues long. DNA of the CDR3: TGTGCCAGCAGCGGCCCAGGGGGGGCTAATGAAAAACTGTTTTTT. Residues: CASSGPGGANEKLFF.

This clone came up once. The CDR3 protein is CASSPGQDRIAFF. The CDR3 DNA sequence: TGTGCCAGCAGCCCCGGACAGGATCGGATAGCTTTCTTT. The rearrangement links TRBV5-5 to TRBJ1-1, with 7 bases fitting TRBD1. Trimming cost V 4 bases and J 10 bases; bases outside gene matches: 10. The CDR3 is 13 residues long. Looked up from germline, CDR1 is SGHKS and CDR2 is YYEKEE (reference sequence).

This clone was recorded a few times. This chain uses TRBV5-1 with TRBJ1-2; D possibly corresponds to TRBD1 (5 bases). CDR1 and CDR2 (germline): SGHRS, YFSETQ. CDR3 length equals 14 residues. Trimming pared 2 bases from V and 2 bases from J, leaving 10 bases between. The CDR3 sequence is CASSLQDANYGYTF. CDR3 sequence (DNA): TGCGCCAGCAGCTTACAGGACGCAAACTATGGCTACACCTTC. Using reference TRBV5-1 and TRBJ1-2 for the parts outside the CDR3, the full variable domain is KAGVTQTPRYLIKTRGQQVTLSCSPISGHRSVSWYQQTPGQGLQFLFEYFSETQRNKGNFPGRFSGRQFSNSRSEMNVSTLELGDSALYLCASSLQDANYGYTFGSGTRLTVV.

This chain links TRBV10-3 with TRBJ1-4, with D possibly matching TRBD1 (6 bases). The germline gives CDR1 ENHRY, CDR2 SYGVKD. The CDR3 contains 14 residues. V was clipped by 6 bases and J by 2 bases, with 10 bases between them. CDR3 region: CAIRGQPTNEKLFF. The CDR3 coding sequence is TGTGCCATCAGAGGACAGCCTACTAATGAAAAACTGTTTTTT.

The V call is TRBV11-2, the J call TRBJ1-2; TRBD1 might be the D (5 bases). The CDR3 length is 14 residues. Germline V CDR1 and CDR2: SGHAT, FQNNGV. The V end lost 0 bases, the J end lost 7 bases, and 12 bases lay between the germline ends. CDR3: CASSLDTGSGGYTF. The CDR3 bases are TGTGCCAGCAGCTTAGACACAGGAAGCGGTGGCTACACCTTC.

V and J are TRBV11-2 and TRBJ2-2, with TRBD1 matching over 10 bases. This CDR3 contains 18 residues. V shed 3 bases, J shed 0 bases, and the junction held 7 bases outside the gene matches. The germline V gene has CDR1 SGHAT and CDR2 FQNNGV. This chain's CDR3 is CASSLGPGQGSNTGELFF. The CDR3 nucleotides read TGTGCCAGCAGCTTGGGACCGGGACAGGGGTCGAACACCGGGGAGCTGTTTTTT.

The V and J genes are TRBV6-1 and TRBJ2-7, with D uncertain. Trimming shortened V by 0 bases and J by 0 bases, and 12 bases separated the two germline ends. Germline CDR1 MNHNS, CDR2 SASEGT. The CDR3 contains 16 residues. The CDR3: CASSEALLGISYEQYF. The CDR3 nucleotides are TGTGCCAGCAGTGAAGCGCTTCTAGGGATCTCCTACGAGCAGTACTTC.